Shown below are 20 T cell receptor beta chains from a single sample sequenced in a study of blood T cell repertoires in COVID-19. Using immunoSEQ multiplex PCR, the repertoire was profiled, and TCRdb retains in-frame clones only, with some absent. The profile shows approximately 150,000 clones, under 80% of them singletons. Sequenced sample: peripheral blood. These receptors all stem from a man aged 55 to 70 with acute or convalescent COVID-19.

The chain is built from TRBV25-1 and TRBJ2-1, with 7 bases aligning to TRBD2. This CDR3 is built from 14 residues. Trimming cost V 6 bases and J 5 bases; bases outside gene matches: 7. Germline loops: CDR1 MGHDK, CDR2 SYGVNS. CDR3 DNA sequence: TGTGCCAGCAGCATAGCGGGTTTAAACAATGAGCAGTTCTTC. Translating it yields CASSIAGLNNEQFF.

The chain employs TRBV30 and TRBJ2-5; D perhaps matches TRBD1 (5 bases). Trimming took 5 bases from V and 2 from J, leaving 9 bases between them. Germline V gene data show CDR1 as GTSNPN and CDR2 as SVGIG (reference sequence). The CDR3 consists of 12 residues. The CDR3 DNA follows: TGTGCCTGGTCGACAGTTCAAGAGACCCAGTACTTC. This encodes CAWSTVQETQYF. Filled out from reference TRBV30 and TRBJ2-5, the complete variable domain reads SQTIHQWPATLVQPVGSPLSLECTVEGTSNPNLYWYRQAAGRGLQLLFYSVGIGQISSEVPQNLSASRPQDRQFILSSKKLLLSDSGFYLCAWSTVQETQYFGPGTRLLVL.

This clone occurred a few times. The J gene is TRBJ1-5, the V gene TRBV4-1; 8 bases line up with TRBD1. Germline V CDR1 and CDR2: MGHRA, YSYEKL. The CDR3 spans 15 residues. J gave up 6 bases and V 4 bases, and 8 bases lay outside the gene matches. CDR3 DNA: TGCGCCAGCAGCCCCGGACAGGGTTCGGGTCAGCCCCAGCATTTT. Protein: CASSPGQGSGQPQHF.

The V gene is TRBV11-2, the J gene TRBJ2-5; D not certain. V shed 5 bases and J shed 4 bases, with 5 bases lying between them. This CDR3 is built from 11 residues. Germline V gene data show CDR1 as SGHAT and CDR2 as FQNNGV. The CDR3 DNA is TGTGCCAGCAGCCCGAGAGAGACCCAGTACTTC. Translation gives CASSPRETQYF.

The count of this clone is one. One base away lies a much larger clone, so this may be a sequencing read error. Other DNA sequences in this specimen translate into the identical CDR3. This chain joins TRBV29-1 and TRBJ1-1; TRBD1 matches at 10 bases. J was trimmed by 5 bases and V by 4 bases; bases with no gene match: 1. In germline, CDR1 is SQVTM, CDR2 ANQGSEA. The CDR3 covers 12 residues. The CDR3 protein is CSVGTGGTEAFF. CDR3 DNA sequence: TGCAGCGTTGGGACAGGGGGGACTGAAGCTTTCTTT.

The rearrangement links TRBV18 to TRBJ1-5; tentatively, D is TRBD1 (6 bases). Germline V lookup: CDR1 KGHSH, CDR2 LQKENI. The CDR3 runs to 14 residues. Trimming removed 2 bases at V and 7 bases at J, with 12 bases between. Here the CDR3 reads CASSPGQGIQPQHF. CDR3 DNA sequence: TGTGCCAGCTCACCAGGCCAGGGGATCCAGCCCCAGCATTTT.

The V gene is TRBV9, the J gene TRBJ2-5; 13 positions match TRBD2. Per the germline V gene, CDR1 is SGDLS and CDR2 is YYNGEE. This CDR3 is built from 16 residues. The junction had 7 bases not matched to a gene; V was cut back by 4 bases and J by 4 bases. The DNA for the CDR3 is TGTGCCAGCAGCCCACGACTAGCGGGAGGTTTAGAGACCCAGTACTTC. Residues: CASSPRLAGGLETQYF. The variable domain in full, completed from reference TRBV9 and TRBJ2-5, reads DSGVTQTPKHLITATGQRVTLRCSPRSGDLSVYWYQQSLDQGLQFLIQYYNGEERAKGNILERFSAQQFPDLHSELNLSSLELGDSALYFCASSPRLAGGLETQYFGPGTRLLVL.

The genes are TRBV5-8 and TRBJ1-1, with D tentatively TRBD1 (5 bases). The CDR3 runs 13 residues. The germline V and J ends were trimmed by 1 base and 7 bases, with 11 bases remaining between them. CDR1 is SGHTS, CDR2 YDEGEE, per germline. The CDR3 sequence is CASSLYGGNEAFF. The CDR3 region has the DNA TGTGCCAGCAGCTTGTATGGGGGGAATGAAGCTTTCTTT.

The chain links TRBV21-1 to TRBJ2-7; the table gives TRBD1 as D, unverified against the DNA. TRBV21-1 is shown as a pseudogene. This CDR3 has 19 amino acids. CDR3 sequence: CASSKAGYTGTGGTNEQYF. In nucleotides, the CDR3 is TGTGCCAGCAGCAAAGCGGGATACACCGGGACAGGGGGGACAAACGAGCAGTACTTC.

CDR3 in DNA: TGTGCCAGCCATAGCGGGAGGGCGCTCAATGAGCAGTTCTTC. It yields the protein CASHSGRALNEQFF. The chain joins TRBV3-1 (or the pseudogene TRBV3-2) to TRBJ2-1; TRBD2 agrees at 11 bases. CDR3 length: 14 amino acids. The V segment lost 8 bases and the J segment 6 bases; nucleotides outside the gene matches: 6. Germline V lookup: CDR1 LGHDT, CDR2 YNNKEL (reference sequence).

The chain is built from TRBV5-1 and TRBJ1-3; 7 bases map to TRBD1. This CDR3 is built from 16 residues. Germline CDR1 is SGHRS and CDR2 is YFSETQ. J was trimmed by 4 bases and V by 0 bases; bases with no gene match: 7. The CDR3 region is CASSLDMTGSGNTIYF. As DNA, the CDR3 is TGCGCCAGCAGCTTGGACATGACAGGGTCGGGAAACACCATATATTTT. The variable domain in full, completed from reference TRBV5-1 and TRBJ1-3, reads KAGVTQTPRYLIKTRGQQVTLSCSPISGHRSVSWYQQTPGQGLQFLFEYFSETQRNKGNFPGRFSGRQFSNSRSEMNVSTLELGDSALYLCASSLDMTGSGNTIYFGEGSWLTVV.

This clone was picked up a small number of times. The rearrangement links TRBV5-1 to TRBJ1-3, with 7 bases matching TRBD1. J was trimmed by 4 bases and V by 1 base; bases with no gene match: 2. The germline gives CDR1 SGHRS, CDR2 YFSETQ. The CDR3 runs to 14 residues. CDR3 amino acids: CASSLRTGGNTIYF. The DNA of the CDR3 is TGCGCCAGCAGCTTGAGGACAGGAGGAAACACCATATATTTT.

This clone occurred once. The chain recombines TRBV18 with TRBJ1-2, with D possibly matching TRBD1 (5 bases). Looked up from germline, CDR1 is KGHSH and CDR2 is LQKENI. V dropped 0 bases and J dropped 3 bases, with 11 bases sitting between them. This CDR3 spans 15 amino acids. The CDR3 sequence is CASSPPATRDYGYTF. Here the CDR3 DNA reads TGTGCCAGCTCACCACCGGCCACCAGGGACTATGGCTACACCTTC.

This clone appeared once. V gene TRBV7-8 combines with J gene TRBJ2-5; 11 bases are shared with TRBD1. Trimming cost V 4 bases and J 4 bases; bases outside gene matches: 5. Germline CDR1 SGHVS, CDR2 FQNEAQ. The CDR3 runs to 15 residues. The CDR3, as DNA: TGTGCCAGCAGCTCCGGGACAGGGGGGAGAGAGACCCAGTACTTC. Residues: CASSSGTGGRETQYF.

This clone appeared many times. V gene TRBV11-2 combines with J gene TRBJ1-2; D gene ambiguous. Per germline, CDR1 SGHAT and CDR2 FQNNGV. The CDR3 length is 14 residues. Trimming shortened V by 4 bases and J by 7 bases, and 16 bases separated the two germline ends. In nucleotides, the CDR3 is TGTGCCAGCAGCTCCAGGTCGGGCGCGGGTGGCTACACCTTC. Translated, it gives CASSSRSGAGGYTF.

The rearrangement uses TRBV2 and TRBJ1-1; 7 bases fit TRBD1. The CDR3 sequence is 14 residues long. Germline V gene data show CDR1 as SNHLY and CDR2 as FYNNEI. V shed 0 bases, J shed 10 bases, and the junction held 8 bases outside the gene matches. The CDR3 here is CASSEATGSSRAFF. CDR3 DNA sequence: TGTGCCAGCAGTGAAGCGACAGGGAGCTCTCGAGCTTTCTTT.

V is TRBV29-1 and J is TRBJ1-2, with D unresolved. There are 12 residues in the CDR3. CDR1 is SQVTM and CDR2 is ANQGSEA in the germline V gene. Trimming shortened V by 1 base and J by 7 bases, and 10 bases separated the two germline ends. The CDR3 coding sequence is TGCAGCGTTGAAGTTCGGGCGGGTGGCTACACCTTC. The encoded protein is CSVEVRAGGYTF. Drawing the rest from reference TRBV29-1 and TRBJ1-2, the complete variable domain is SAVISQKPSRDICQRGTSLTIQCQVDSQVTMMFWYRQQPGQSLTLIATANQGSEATYESGFVIDKFPISRPNLTFSTLTVSNMSPEDSSIYLCSVEVRAGGYTFGSGTRLTVV.

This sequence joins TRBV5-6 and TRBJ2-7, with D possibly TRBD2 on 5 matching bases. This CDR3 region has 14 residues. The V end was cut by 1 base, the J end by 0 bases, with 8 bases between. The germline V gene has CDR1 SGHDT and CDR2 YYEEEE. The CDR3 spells CASSLPDYSYEQYF. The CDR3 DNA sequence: TGTGCCAGCAGCTTGCCCGACTACTCCTACGAGCAGTACTTC.

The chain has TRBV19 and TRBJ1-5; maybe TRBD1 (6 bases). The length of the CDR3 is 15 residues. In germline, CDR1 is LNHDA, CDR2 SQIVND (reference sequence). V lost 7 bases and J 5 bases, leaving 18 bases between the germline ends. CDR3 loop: CASTSPNRDHQPQHF. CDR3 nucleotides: TGTGCCAGTACTTCCCCCAACAGGGACCATCAGCCCCAGCATTTT.

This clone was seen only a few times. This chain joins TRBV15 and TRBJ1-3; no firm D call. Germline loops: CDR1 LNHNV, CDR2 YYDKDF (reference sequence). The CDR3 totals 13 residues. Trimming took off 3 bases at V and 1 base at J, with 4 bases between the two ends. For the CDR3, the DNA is TGTGCCACCAGCAGCTTTTCTGGAAACACCATATATTTT. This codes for CATSSFSGNTIYF.